One and the same sample provided the 25 T cell receptor beta chains below, sequenced in a study of T cell repertoires in cytomegalovirus infection. TCRdb analysed the reads with MiXCR anew, one entry per CDR3 protein. This sample has about 230,000 distinct CDR3 sequences, with approximately 22% found just once. The sequencing sample was made of CD8+ T cells from PBMCs. The receptors come from a human donor in good health (CMV status not recorded). Some clones in this sample may be carry-over from other donors' samples.

V is TRBV19 and J is TRBJ2-1; D might be TRBD2 (6 bases). The CDR3 loop spans 15 amino acids. Germline V lookup: CDR1 LNHDA, CDR2 SQIVND (reference sequence). Trimming took 4 bases from V and 6 from J, leaving 16 bases between them. The CDR3 reads CASSRGLKDINEQFF. The DNA of the CDR3 is TGTGCCAGTAGTAGGGGACTCAAGGACATCAATGAGCAGTTCTTC.

There are a few counts of this clonotype. J is TRBJ2-2 and V is TRBV7-9; 10 bases align to TRBD1. V shed 4 bases and J 6 bases; nucleotides not matched to a gene: 8. The V gene's germline CDR1 is SEHNR and CDR2 FQNEAQ (reference sequence). The CDR3 runs 16 residues. The CDR3 here is CASSSQTDRGPGELFF. DNA of the CDR3: TGTGCCAGCAGCTCCCAGACCGACAGGGGGCCCGGGGAGCTGTTTTTT.

This clonotype showed up many times. The chain joins TRBV7-9 to TRBJ1-1; D is perhaps TRBD1 (6 bases). The ends were cut back, 0 bases at V and 11 bases at J, with 16 bases in the middle. Germline V lookup: CDR1 SEHNR, CDR2 FQNEAQ (reference sequence). This CDR3 region has 14 residues. CDR3 in amino acids: CASSLALPGQEAFF. The CDR3 DNA reads as TGTGCCAGCAGCTTAGCCCTTCCGGGACAAGAGGCTTTCTTT.

CDR3 coding DNA: TGCAGTGCTAGAGATGTAACAGGGGGCCCCGAGCAGTACTTC. Residues: CSARDVTGGPEQYF. V is TRBV20-1 and J is TRBJ2-7, with 9 positions matching TRBD1. The CDR3 is made up of 14 amino acids. The germline CDR1 and CDR2 sequences are DFQATT and SNEGSKA (reference sequence). With V trimmed by 0 bases and J by 6 bases, 6 bases remained unmatched.

Many counts were recorded for this clonotype. The rearrangement links TRBV9 to TRBJ2-1; D is unclear. CDR3 size: 16 residues. Trimming left V 1 base short and J 5 bases short, with 16 bases between. The V gene's germline CDR1 is SGDLS and CDR2 YYNGEE. Written as DNA, the CDR3 is TGTGCCAGCAGCGTAAAGGGCCTTCCATCCAACAATGAGCAGTTCTTC. It specifies CASSVKGLPSNNEQFF.

This clonotype was detected a few times. The genes are TRBV12-3 or TRBV12-4 and TRBJ2-1, with no clear D. The CDR3 extends over 12 amino acids. Trimming cost V 3 bases and J 5 bases, with 5 bases left between them. CDR3 DNA: TGTGCCAGCAGTTTTGCAAACAATGAGCAGTTCTTC. This sequence encodes CASSFANNEQFF.

This clonotype was observed at least ten times. This rearrangement joins TRBV7-6 to TRBJ2-1; 14 nucleotides agree with TRBD2. The CDR3 spans 14 residues. Germline assignment: CDR1 SGHVS and CDR2 FNYEAQ. V dropped 5 bases and J dropped 10; count of bases not matched to a gene: 4. CDR3 coding DNA: TGTGCCAGCAGCCCCGGACTAGCGGGGGGCGAGCAGTTCTTC. The encoded protein is CASSPGLAGGEQFF.

With respect to this clonotype: This may come from a read error, since a much larger clone is one base off. The V gene is TRBV7-6, the J gene TRBJ2-3; TRBD1 aligns across 7 bases. The CDR3 has 14 amino acids. Germline assignment: CDR1 SGHVS and CDR2 FNYEAQ. CDR3 sequence (DNA): TGTGCCAGCAGCCCTGAGACAGGGTGGGATATGCAGTATTTT. This gives the protein CASSPETGWDMQYF.

The chain is built from TRBV7-3 and TRBJ2-1; no clear D. Germline V gene sequence: CDR1 SGHTA, CDR2 FQGTGA. Deletions cut 3 bases from V and 10 bases from J, with 7 bases between. The CDR3 sequence is 11 residues long. CDR3 nucleotides: TGTGCCAGCAGCTTGCAACAGGAGCAGTTCTTC. Translated: CASSLQQEQFF.

This clonotype was seen a few times. The chain couples TRBV7-2 to TRBJ2-3; TRBD2 aligns across 12 bases. This CDR3 contains 21 residues. The V and J ends lost 1 base and 0 bases, in that order; junction bases with no gene match: 14. Germline V CDR1 and CDR2: SGHTA, FQGNSA. CDR3 loop: CASSLELLWASGGASTDTQYF. CDR3 nucleotide sequence: TGTGCCAGCAGCTTAGAGTTGCTGTGGGCTAGCGGGGGGGCAAGCACAGATACGCAGTATTTT.

This clonotype was counted between two and nine times. The chain carries TRBV12-3 or TRBV12-4 and TRBJ2-7; 7 bases align to TRBD1. V was clipped by 7 bases and J by 6 bases; unmatched bases: 6. The CDR3 runs to 12 residues. The chain's CDR3 is CASTTTGFEQYF. The DNA for the CDR3 is TGTGCCAGCACCACGACAGGGTTCGAGCAGTACTTC.

The chain joins TRBV6-6 to TRBJ1-2; D gene uncertain. The CDR3 contains 14 residues. The germline CDR1 and CDR2 sequences are MNHNY and SVGAGI (reference sequence). V was pared by 0 bases and J by 2 bases, with 7 bases between. The CDR3 nucleotides read TGTGCCAGCAGTTACTCGGCGGTAAACTATGGCTACACCTTC. Translated: CASSYSAVNYGYTF.

This clonotype has a count of ten or more. The chain is built from TRBV5-1 and TRBJ2-7; the D gene is possibly TRBD2 (5 bases). The CDR3 covers 17 residues. CDR1 and CDR2 from the germline V gene are SGHRS and YFSETQ. V lost 3 bases and J 2 bases, leaving 21 bases between the germline ends. In nucleotides, the CDR3 is TGCGCCAGCAGCTACGGGGAATGGGGTAGCGTTGCCTACGAGCAGTACTTC. The encoded protein is CASSYGEWGSVAYEQYF.

The chain couples TRBV7-2 to TRBJ2-3; 10 bases match TRBD2. CDR3 length: 18 amino acids. After removal of 1 base from V and 6 bases from J, the junction contained 13 bases not matched to a gene. Germline CDR1 reads SGHTA; CDR2 reads FQGNSA. CDR3 region: CASSLDGLRAGGIDTQYF. The CDR3 DNA follows: TGTGCCAGCAGCTTAGATGGGTTGAGAGCGGGGGGGATCGATACGCAGTATTTT.

This clonotype showed up just a few times. This chain joins TRBV20-1 and TRBJ2-5; 8 positions agree with TRBD2. This CDR3 comprises 15 residues. CDR1 and CDR2 (germline): DFQATT, SNEGSKA (reference sequence). The CDR3 spells CIPLWRGAPQETQYF. As DNA, the CDR3 is TGCATCCCCCTTTGGCGGGGGGCCCCCCAAGAGACCCAGTACTTC.

The V gene is TRBV7-6, the J gene TRBJ1-2; tentative D call: TRBD1 (5 bases). Germline V lookup: CDR1 SGHVS, CDR2 FNYEAQ. Trimming cost V 5 bases and J 4 bases, with 20 bases left between them. The CDR3 runs to 16 residues. CDR3 DNA sequence: TGTGCCAGCAGCCCGATGGTTGGGGGAACAGGCTATGGCTACACCTTC. It encodes CASSPMVGGTGYGYTF.

This clonotype was picked up many times. The rearrangement uses TRBV7-6 and TRBJ2-5, with D perhaps matching TRBD1 (6 bases). Trimming pared 5 bases from V and 0 bases from J, leaving 13 bases between. Per the germline V gene, CDR1 is SGHVS and CDR2 is FNYEAQ. This CDR3 comprises 15 residues. This CDR3 reads CASSPRQVHQETQYF. The CDR3 nucleotides read TGTGCCAGCAGCCCCAGACAGGTACACCAAGAGACCCAGTACTTC.

This clonotype was detected ten times or more. V is TRBV3-1 and J is TRBJ2-3; unclear D gene. V shed 1 base and J shed 6 bases, with 14 bases lying between them. The CDR3 runs 15 residues. Germline lookup yields CDR1 LGHDT and CDR2 YNNKEL (reference sequence). CDR3 nucleotide sequence: TGTGCCAGCAGCCAAGTCGCCGGGCCCCGCGATACGCAGTATTTT. It is translated as CASSQVAGPRDTQYF.

This clonotype was detected once. A much larger clone differs by one base, so this may be a read error. DNA for the CDR3: TGTGCCAGCAGTTTTCGCGGGGGGGTTGATCGCAGGGAGCTGTTTTTT. As protein: CASSFRGGVDRRELFF. This chain joins TRBV27 and TRBJ2-2; 9 bases align to TRBD2. The CDR3 is 16 residues long. Germline CDR1 is MNHEY and CDR2 is SMNVEV (reference sequence). The trim removed 3 bases at V and 9 bases at J, leaving 11 bases unmatched.

At least ten counts were recorded for this clonotype. The chain has TRBV7-7 and TRBJ2-7; D perhaps matches TRBD1 (6 bases). V shed 1 base and J shed 0 bases, with 10 bases lying between them. Germline CDR1 SSHAT, CDR2 FNYEAQ (reference sequence). The CDR3 is 15 residues long. CDR3 in amino acids: CASSLGTGTSYEQYF. The CDR3 DNA sequence: TGTGCCAGCAGCTTAGGAACAGGGACCTCCTACGAGCAGTACTTC.

Many counts were recorded for this clonotype. The chain links TRBV15 to TRBJ1-5; 7 nucleotides align to TRBD1. V was pared by 5 bases and J by 4 bases, with 11 bases of the junction left unmatched. The CDR3 has 16 amino acids. Germline-derived CDR1 and CDR2 are LNHNV and YYDKDF (reference sequence). CDR3 amino acids: CATSPWTGFANQPQHF. The DNA for the CDR3 is TGTGCCACCAGCCCCTGGACAGGCTTTGCTAATCAGCCCCAGCATTTT.

V and J are TRBV12-3 or TRBV12-4 and TRBJ2-1; TRBD2 might be the D (5 bases). The V gene lost 1 base and the J gene lost 4 bases, with 17 bases spanning the gap. The CDR3 sequence is 17 residues long. The CDR3 spells CASSLVRGFPAYNEQFF. The CDR3 nucleotides are TGTGCCAGCAGTTTAGTGAGAGGGTTCCCGGCTTACAATGAGCAGTTCTTC.

This clonotype was picked up a small number of times. This sequence joins TRBV28 and TRBJ2-2, with D perhaps TRBD1 or TRBD2 (5 bases each). Germline V gene sequence: CDR1 MDHEN, CDR2 SYDVKM. Trimming stripped 5 bases from V and 6 bases from J, with 19 bases between. The CDR3 covers 16 residues. The CDR3 sequence: CASSPLLRMGPGELFF. Written as DNA, the CDR3 is TGTGCCAGCAGTCCACTTCTGAGGATGGGACCCGGGGAGCTGTTTTTT.

This clonotype was counted a single time. The chain recombines TRBV28 with TRBJ1-2; no clear D gene. V lost 6 bases to trimming and J lost 6 bases, with 17 bases between them. From germline, CDR1 is MDHEN and CDR2 SYDVKM. This CDR3 region has 14 residues. CDR3 DNA sequence: TGTGCCAGCAGCTCCGTTGGGGTTCGGGATGGCTACACCTTC. Protein sequence: CASSSVGVRDGYTF.

The gene calls are TRBV19 and TRBJ1-5; maybe TRBD1 (6 bases). The germline gives CDR1 LNHDA, CDR2 SQIVND (reference sequence). Trimming stripped 3 bases from V and 4 bases from J, with 16 bases between. CDR3 length equals 16 residues. The CDR3: CASSITRDTPNQPQHF. Here the CDR3 DNA reads TGTGCCAGTAGTATTACCCGGGACACACCTAATCAGCCCCAGCATTTT.